These 11 T cell receptor beta chains came from one sample sequenced in a study of cytomegalovirus exposure and HLA in healthy donors. The PCR employed 60 Vbeta primers together with 13 Jbeta primers. Sequencing was performed with immunoSEQ multiplex PCR; in TCRdb, only in-frame clones are kept and a portion is missing. The sample records tens of thousands of clones, 65% to 70% being singletons. The sample consisted of PBMCs. The source is a woman aged 45-65 years in good health and CMV-seropositive.

This clone showed up just a few times. The V and J genes are TRBV13 and TRBJ1-6; D not resolved. V dropped 2 bases and J dropped 6 bases, with 2 bases sitting between them. Germline values: CDR1 PRHDT, CDR2 FYEKMQ (reference sequence). The CDR3 extends over 12 amino acids. CDR3 in DNA: TGTGCCAGCAGCTTACTTAATTCACCCCTCCACTTT. It codes for CASSLLNSPLHF.

The V gene is TRBV6-6, the J gene TRBJ2-1; no clear D gene. The CDR3 extends over 12 amino acids. Per germline, CDR1 MNHNY and CDR2 SVGAGI (reference sequence). The germline V and J ends were trimmed by 6 bases and 6 bases, with 9 bases remaining between them. CDR3 sequence (DNA): TGTGCCAGCAGCCCGTTTCCCAATGAGCAGTTCTTC. This sequence encodes CASSPFPNEQFF.

The gene calls are TRBV7-3 and TRBJ2-3; tentatively, D is TRBD2 (5 bases). Trimming cost V 5 bases and J 6 bases, with 18 bases left between them. CDR3 size: 15 residues. The germline V gene has CDR1 SGHTA and CDR2 FQGTGA. CDR3 in amino acids: CASSPRSAGFDTQYF. Here the CDR3 DNA reads TGTGCCAGCAGCCCCCGCAGCGCGGGCTTCGATACGCAGTATTTT.

V and J are TRBV6-1 and TRBJ2-5, with a weak D call TRBD2 (6 bases). CDR1 and CDR2 (germline): MNHNS, SASEGT. The CDR3 runs to 15 residues. Trimming took off 0 bases at V and 2 bases at J, with 10 bases between the two ends. CDR3 sequence: CASSEAGDSQETQYF. The CDR3 coding sequence is TGTGCCAGCAGTGAAGCGGGGGACTCTCAAGAGACCCAGTACTTC.

This clone was counted between two and nine times. The chain joins TRBV27 to TRBJ2-1, with 8 bases fitting TRBD2. The CDR3 runs 15 residues. J lost 4 bases, V lost 2 bases, and 4 bases had no gene match. Germline values: CDR1 MNHEY, CDR2 SMNVEV (reference sequence). In nucleotides, the CDR3 is TGTGCCAGCAGTTTACAGGGCGGGGGGTACAATGAGCAGTTCTTC. It yields the protein CASSLQGGGYNEQFF.

This clone was detected a few times. The chain carries TRBV6-1 and TRBJ1-1; D may be TRBD1 (5 bases). The CDR3 has 13 residues. Trimming took 10 bases from V and 8 from J, leaving 20 bases between them. Germline V gene lookup returns CDR1 MNHNS and CDR2 SASEGT. The CDR3: CATLAGYLLEAFF. DNA of the CDR3: TGTGCCACTCTTGCAGGGTATCTACTGGAAGCTTTCTTT.

J is TRBJ1-2 and V is TRBV29-1; D not resolved. The V and J ends lost 4 bases and 3 bases respectively, with 6 bases between them. The CDR3 spans 11 residues. The V gene's germline CDR1 is SQVTM and CDR2 ANQGSEA. In DNA, the CDR3 is TGCAGCGTTGGCGTCGACTATGGCTACACCTTC. It translates to CSVGVDYGYTF.

The gene calls are TRBV2 and TRBJ1-5, with 7 bases fitting TRBD1. Trimming removed 3 bases from V and 6 bases from J; junction bases left unmatched: 8. The CDR3 runs 15 residues. Germline CDR1 and CDR2: SNHLY and FYNNEI. CDR3: CASSDGATGVQPQHF. CDR3 nucleotides: TGTGCCAGCAGTGACGGCGCCACAGGGGTTCAGCCCCAGCATTTT.

V is TRBV13 and J is TRBJ2-7, with TRBD1 matching over 10 bases. The ends lost 1 base at V and 2 bases at J; junction bases unmatched: 5. From germline, CDR1 is PRHDT and CDR2 FYEKMQ (reference sequence). This CDR3 has 16 amino acids. This chain's CDR3 is CASSLVGTGVPYEQYF. The CDR3 nucleotides are TGTGCCAGCAGCTTAGTTGGGACAGGGGTCCCCTACGAGCAGTACTTC. Combining the CDR3 with reference TRBV13 and TRBJ2-7 gives the whole variable domain AAGVIQSPRHLIKEKRETATLKCYPIPRHDTVYWYQQGPGQDPQFLISFYEKMQSDKGSIPDRFSAQQFSDYHSELNMSSLELGDSALYFCASSLVGTGVPYEQYFGPGTRLTVT.

This rearrangement joins TRBV4-2 to TRBJ1-5; possible D gene TRBD1, 6 bases. The germline V gene has CDR1 LGHNA and CDR2 YNFKEQ. This CDR3 comprises 16 residues. The ends were cut back, 2 bases at V and 3 bases at J, with 14 bases in the middle. CDR3 in amino acids: CASSQFADSLNQPQHF. The CDR3 DNA follows: TGTGCCAGCAGCCAATTCGCGGACAGCCTCAATCAGCCCCAGCATTTT.

The chain carries TRBV4-2 and TRBJ2-5, with 10 bases matching TRBD1. Trimming removed 0 bases from V and 3 bases from J; junction bases left unmatched: 4. CDR3 length: 16 amino acids. In germline, CDR1 is LGHNA, CDR2 YNFKEQ. Here the CDR3 reads CASSQEEDRGKETQYF. CDR3 bases: TGTGCCAGCAGCCAAGAAGAGGACAGGGGGAAAGAGACCCAGTACTTC.